This T cell receptor beta chain was sequenced for a study of T cells after yellow fever vaccination. This CDR3 is 13 amino acids long. CDR1 is DFQATT and CDR2 is SNEGSKA in the germline V gene (reference sequence). With 5 bases clipped from V and 8 bases from J, the junction kept 9 bases outside the gene matches. MiXCR was run by TCRdb on the 5' RACE reads, yielding one entry per CDR3 protein. In the table there are about 85,000 distinct CDR3 sequences, about 14% of which are singletons. There are a few counts of this clonotype. This specimen consisted of CD8+ T cells not binding an NS4B(214-222) dextramer, sorted from PBMCs, obtained 21 days after the first yellow fever vaccination. This chain uses TRBV20-1 with TRBJ1-2; 9 bases align to TRBD1. This clonotype was obtained from a man between 18 and 35 years old who received the YFV17D yellow fever vaccine. CDR3: CSAVHRGRRGYTF. The CDR3, as DNA: TGCAGTGCTGTTCACAGGGGGCGAAGGGGCTACACCTTC.